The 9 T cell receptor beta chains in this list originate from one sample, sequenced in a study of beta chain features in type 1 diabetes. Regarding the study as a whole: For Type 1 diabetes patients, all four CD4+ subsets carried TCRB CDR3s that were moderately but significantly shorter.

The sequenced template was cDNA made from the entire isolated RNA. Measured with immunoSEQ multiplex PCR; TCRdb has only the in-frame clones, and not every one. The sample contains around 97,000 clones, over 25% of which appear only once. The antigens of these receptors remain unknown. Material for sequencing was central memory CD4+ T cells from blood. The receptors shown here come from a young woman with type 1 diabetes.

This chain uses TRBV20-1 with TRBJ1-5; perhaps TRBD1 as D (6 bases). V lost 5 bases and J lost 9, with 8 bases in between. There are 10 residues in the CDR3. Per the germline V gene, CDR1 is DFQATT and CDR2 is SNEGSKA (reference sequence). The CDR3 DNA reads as TGCAGTGCTGGGACATGGCCCCAGCATTTT. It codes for CSAGTWPQHF.

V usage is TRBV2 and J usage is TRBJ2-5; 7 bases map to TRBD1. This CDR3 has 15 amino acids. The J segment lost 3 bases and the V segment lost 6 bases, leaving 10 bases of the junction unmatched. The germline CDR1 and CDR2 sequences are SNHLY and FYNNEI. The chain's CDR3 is CASRHTDRPKETQYF. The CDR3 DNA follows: TGTGCCAGCAGACACACGGACAGGCCCAAAGAGACCCAGTACTTC.

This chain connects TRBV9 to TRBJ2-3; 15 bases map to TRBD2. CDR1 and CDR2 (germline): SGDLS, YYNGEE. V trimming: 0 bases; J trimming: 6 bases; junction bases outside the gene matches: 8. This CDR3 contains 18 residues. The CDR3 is CASSVAQYGLAGGDTQYF. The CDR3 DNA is TGTGCCAGCAGCGTAGCCCAGTACGGACTAGCGGGAGGGGATACGCAGTATTTT.

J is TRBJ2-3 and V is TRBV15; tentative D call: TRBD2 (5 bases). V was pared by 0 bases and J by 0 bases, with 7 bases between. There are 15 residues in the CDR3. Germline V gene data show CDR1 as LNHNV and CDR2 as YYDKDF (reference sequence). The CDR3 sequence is CATSRDGGSTDTQYF. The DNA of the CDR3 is TGTGCCACCAGCAGAGATGGCGGGAGCACAGATACGCAGTATTTT. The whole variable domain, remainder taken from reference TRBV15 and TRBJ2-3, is DAMVIQNPRYQVTQFGKPVTLSCSQTLNHNVMYWYQQKSSQAPKLLFHYYDKDFNNEADTPDNFQSRRPNTSFCFLDIRSPGLGDTAMYLCATSRDGGSTDTQYFGPGTRLTVL.

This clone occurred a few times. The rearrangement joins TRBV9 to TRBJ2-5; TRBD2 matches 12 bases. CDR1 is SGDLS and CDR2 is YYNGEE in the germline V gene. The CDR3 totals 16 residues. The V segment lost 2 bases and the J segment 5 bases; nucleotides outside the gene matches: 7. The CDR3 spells CASSVLAGGPGETQYF. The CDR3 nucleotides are TGTGCCAGCAGCGTGCTAGCGGGAGGGCCGGGGGAGACCCAGTACTTC.

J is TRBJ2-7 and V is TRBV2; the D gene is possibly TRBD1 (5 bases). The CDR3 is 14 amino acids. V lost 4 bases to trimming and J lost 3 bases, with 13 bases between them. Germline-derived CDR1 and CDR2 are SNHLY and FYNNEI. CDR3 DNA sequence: TGTGCCAGCAGTGTAGGGGTTAAGGACTACGAGCAGTACTTC. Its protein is CASSVGVKDYEQYF.

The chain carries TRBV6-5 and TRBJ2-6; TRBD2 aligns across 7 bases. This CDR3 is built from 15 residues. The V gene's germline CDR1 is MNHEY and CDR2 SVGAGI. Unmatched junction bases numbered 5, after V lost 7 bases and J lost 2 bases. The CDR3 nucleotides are TGTGCCAGCACTACTGGGGGGGCTGGGGCCAACGTCCTGACTTTC. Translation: CASTTGGAGANVLTF.

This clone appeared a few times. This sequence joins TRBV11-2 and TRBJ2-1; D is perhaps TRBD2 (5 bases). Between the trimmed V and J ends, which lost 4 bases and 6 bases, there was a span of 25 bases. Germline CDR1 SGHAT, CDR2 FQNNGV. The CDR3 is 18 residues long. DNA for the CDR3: TGTGCCAGCAGCTCCCTAATTTGGGGTATCGGGGTTGCCAATGAGCAGTTCTTC. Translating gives CASSSLIWGIGVANEQFF.

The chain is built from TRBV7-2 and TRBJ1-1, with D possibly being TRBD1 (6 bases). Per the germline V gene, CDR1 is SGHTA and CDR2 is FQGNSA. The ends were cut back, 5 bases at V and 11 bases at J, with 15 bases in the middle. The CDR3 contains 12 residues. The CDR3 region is CASSTPTGKAFF. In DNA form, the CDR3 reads TGTGCCAGCAGCACTCCTACAGGGAAGGCTTTCTTT.